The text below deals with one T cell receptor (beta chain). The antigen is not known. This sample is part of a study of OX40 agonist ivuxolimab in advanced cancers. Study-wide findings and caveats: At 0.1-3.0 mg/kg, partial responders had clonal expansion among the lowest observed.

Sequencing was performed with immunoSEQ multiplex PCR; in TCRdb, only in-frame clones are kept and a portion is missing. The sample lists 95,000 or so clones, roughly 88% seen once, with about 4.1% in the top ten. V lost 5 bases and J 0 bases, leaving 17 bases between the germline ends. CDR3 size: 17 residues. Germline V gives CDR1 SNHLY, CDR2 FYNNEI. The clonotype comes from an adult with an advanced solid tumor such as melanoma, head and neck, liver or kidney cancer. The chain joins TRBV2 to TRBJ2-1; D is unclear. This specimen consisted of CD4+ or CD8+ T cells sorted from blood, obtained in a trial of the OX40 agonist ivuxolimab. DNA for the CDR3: TGTGCCAGCAGTCCCAGGTCTAGTTCCTCCTCCTACAATGAGCAGTTCTTC. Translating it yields CASSPRSSSSSYNEQFF.